The 4 T cell receptor beta chains in this list originate from one sample, sequenced in a study of blood T cell repertoires in COVID-19. Repertoires were generated with immunoSEQ multiplex PCR, while TCRdb's copy carries only in-frame clones and drops some. The table includes a few hundred thousand clones, 85% to 90% detected once. The specimen sequenced was PBMCs or T cells enriched from blood (not recorded which). The receptors come from a woman aged 45-65 years who had recovered from COVID-19.

This rearrangement joins TRBV23-1 to TRBJ2-1; D may be TRBD2 (5 bases). Being an ORF, TRBV23-1 has a function that is uncertain. The V end was cut by 4 bases, the J end by 5 bases, with 24 bases between. This CDR3 has 18 residues. Written as DNA, the CDR3 is TGCGCCAGCAGTCTTCTCGTTGGGTCTAGCACGATTCACAATGAGCAGTTCTTC. Translation: CASSLLVGSSTIHNEQFF.

This chain links TRBV27 with TRBJ1-4; D call uncertain. V lost 7 bases and J 5 bases, leaving 17 bases between the germline ends. CDR3 length equals 15 residues. Germline CDR1 MNHEY, CDR2 SMNVEV (reference sequence). CDR3 sequence (DNA): TGTGCCAGCACCCCCTCCGTCAGAACAAATGAAAAACTGTTTTTT. Residues: CASTPSVRTNEKLFF.

The rearrangement joins TRBV11-2 to TRBJ2-1, with TRBD2 matching 9 bases. Germline V CDR1 and CDR2: SGHAT, FQNNGV. The ends lost 3 bases at V and 5 bases at J; junction bases unmatched: 2. The CDR3 is 14 residues long. The CDR3 sequence is CASSFVAGDNEQFF. The CDR3 DNA reads as TGTGCCAGCAGCTTTGTAGCGGGGGACAATGAGCAGTTCTTC.

This rearrangement joins TRBV6-5 to TRBJ1-1, with D tentatively TRBD1 (6 bases). Per the germline V gene, CDR1 is MNHEY and CDR2 is SVGAGI. The CDR3 is 13 residues long. Trimming cost V 10 bases and J 1 base, with 13 bases left between them. CDR3 sequence reads: CATYRVTNTEAFF. CDR3 nucleotide sequence: TGTGCCACCTACAGGGTCACGAACACTGAAGCTTTCTTT.